These 11 T cell receptor beta chains were all obtained from the same sample, sequenced in a study of blood T cells in healthy people across ages. The use of a sample-barcoded 5' primer and a J-beta primer mix characterized a second PCR of about 6 to 11 cycles. TCRdb re-called the 5' RACE reads with MiXCR, one entry per CDR3 protein. The sample records around 990,000 distinct CDR3 sequences, more than 30% being singletons. Material for sequencing was blood. The receptors originated from a man younger than 35 in good health.

The chain links TRBV3-1 to TRBJ1-6; TRBD1 might be the D (6 bases). The germline gives CDR1 LGHDT, CDR2 YNNKEL (reference sequence). CDR3 length equals 16 residues. V was clipped by 3 bases and J by 7 bases, with 16 bases between them. In nucleotides, the CDR3 is TGTGCCAGCAGCCAGAAGACAGGAGCCACCAATTCACCCCTCCACTTT. Residues: CASSQKTGATNSPLHF.

This clonotype was recorded once. The J gene is TRBJ2-6, the V gene TRBV19; no definite D call. V shed 1 base and J shed 1 base, with 5 bases lying between them. This CDR3 has 15 residues. Germline lookup yields CDR1 LNHDA and CDR2 SQIVND (reference sequence). The CDR3 nucleotides are TGTGCCAGTAGTATAGGGGGTTCTGGGGCCAACGTCCTGACTTTC. Amino acids: CASSIGGSGANVLTF.

The sample holds a few counts of this clonotype. J is TRBJ1-1 and V is TRBV29-1, with 7 bases fitting TRBD1. The CDR3 spans 14 residues. From germline, CDR1 is SQVTM and CDR2 ANQGSEA. Unmatched junction bases numbered 6, after V lost 4 bases and J lost 1 base. The CDR3 region is CSVGSGQQNTEAFF. In DNA, the CDR3 is TGCAGCGTTGGTTCGGGACAGCAGAACACTGAAGCTTTCTTT. Combining the CDR3 with reference TRBV29-1 and TRBJ1-1 gives the whole variable domain SAVISQKPSRDICQRGTSLTIQCQVDSQVTMMFWYRQQPGQSLTLIATANQGSEATYESGFVIDKFPISRPNLTFSTLTVSNMSPEDSSIYLCSVGSGQQNTEAFFGQGTRLTVV.

The V gene is TRBV5-1, the J gene TRBJ1-2; TRBD1 aligns across 9 bases. The J segment lost 4 bases and the V segment lost 3 bases, leaving 7 bases of the junction unmatched. This CDR3 contains 15 residues. Germline CDR1 SGHRS, CDR2 YFSETQ. The DNA for the CDR3 is TGCGCCAGCAGCTCAGCAGGGACAGGGAGCTATGGCTACACCTTC. Encoded protein: CASSSAGTGSYGYTF. Together with reference TRBV5-1 and TRBJ1-2, the CDR3 gives the full variable domain: KAGVTQTPRYLIKTRGQQVTLSCSPISGHRSVSWYQQTPGQGLQFLFEYFSETQRNKGNFPGRFSGRQFSNSRSEMNVSTLELGDSALYLCASSSAGTGSYGYTFGSGTRLTVV.

The chain carries TRBV10-3 and TRBJ2-2; 9 nucleotides align to TRBD2. This CDR3 comprises 16 residues. With V trimmed by 6 bases and J by 0 bases, 5 bases remained unmatched. Germline V CDR1 and CDR2: ENHRY, SYGVKD. CDR3 DNA sequence: TGTGCCATCAGACCCGCGGGGGGGACGAACACCGGGGAGCTGTTTTTT. Amino acids: CAIRPAGGTNTGELFF.

This clonotype was recorded a few times. The chain combines TRBV7-9 with TRBJ1-2; a weak D match, TRBD1 (5 bases). CDR3 length: 15 residues. Trimming cost V 5 bases and J 5 bases, with 18 bases left between them. Germline V gene data show CDR1 as SEHNR and CDR2 as FQNEAQ (reference sequence). The CDR3 spells CASSPGIFGGYGYTF. The CDR3 nucleotides are TGTGCCAGCAGCCCCGGGATCTTTGGGGGATATGGCTACACCTTC. The variable domain in full, with the rest retrieved from reference TRBV7-9 and TRBJ1-2, is DTGVSQNPRHKITKRGQNVTFRCDPISEHNRLYWYRQTLGQGPEFLTYFQNEAQLEKSRLLSDRFSAERPKGSFSTLEIQRTEQGDSAMYLCASSPGIFGGYGYTFGSGTRLTVV.

This clonotype was detected only a few times. The V and J genes are TRBV20-1 and TRBJ1-5, with 8 bases aligning to TRBD1. CDR3 length: 13 residues. CDR1 and CDR2 (germline): DFQATT, SNEGSKA (reference sequence). The junction had 4 bases not matched to a gene; V was cut back by 6 bases and J by 3 bases. The CDR3 sequence is CSARTGYNQPQHF. CDR3 coding DNA: TGCAGTGCCAGGACAGGGTACAATCAGCCCCAGCATTTT.

This clonotype was found a few times. This chain connects TRBV5-1 to TRBJ2-5; unclear D gene. V lost 0 bases to trimming and J lost 7 bases, with 10 bases between them. The CDR3 length is 13 residues. Germline CDR1 is SGHRS and CDR2 is YFSETQ. In DNA, the CDR3 is TGCGCCAGCAGCTTGGATGTCCTAAGGACCCAGTACTTC. Encoded protein: CASSLDVLRTQYF.

The chain uses TRBV7-9 and TRBJ2-3; 7 nucleotides agree with TRBD1. V was pared by 5 bases and J by 3 bases, with 14 bases of the junction left unmatched. The CDR3 spans 17 residues. Germline V CDR1 and CDR2: SEHNR, FQNEAQ (reference sequence). The CDR3, as DNA: TGTGCCAGCAGCCACACGACAGGGATGAGTGTGACAGATACGCAGTATTTT. Protein: CASSHTTGMSVTDTQYF.

This clonotype has at least ten counts. The chain recombines TRBV10-3 with TRBJ2-1; TRBD1 matches at 8 bases. Germline values: CDR1 ENHRY, CDR2 SYGVKD. V lost 0 bases and J lost 7; bases outside the gene matches: 11. The CDR3 consists of 17 residues. The chain's CDR3 is CAISESAARTGSNEQFF. The CDR3 coding sequence is TGTGCCATCAGTGAGTCCGCCGCTAGGACAGGGAGTAATGAGCAGTTCTTC.

The chain joins TRBV28 to TRBJ1-1, with 7 bases fitting TRBD1. V dropped 5 bases and J dropped 7; count of bases not matched to a gene: 10. The CDR3 runs 14 residues. Germline loops: CDR1 MDHEN, CDR2 SYDVKM. The CDR3, as DNA: TGTGCCAGCAGTGTTGGGACAGTCACCCGTGAAGCTTTCTTT. Translation: CASSVGTVTREAFF.